A single sample gave rise to the 14 T cell receptor beta chains below, sequenced in a study of cytomegalovirus exposure and HLA in healthy donors. With 60 Vbeta and 13 Jbeta primers, the PCR was carried out. Clones were read by immunoSEQ multiplex PCR, and TCRdb kept only the in-frame ones, dropping some. The sample gives some 220,000 clones, around 78% of which show up once; approximately 0.49% is in the top ten. Sequencing was performed on PBMCs. The source of these receptors is a boy between 10 and 17 years old in good health and CMV-seronegative.

This sequence joins TRBV5-4 and TRBJ1-1; possible D gene TRBD1, 6 bases. V was clipped by 7 bases and J by 0 bases, with 22 bases between them. The CDR3 sequence is 17 residues long. Germline values: CDR1 SGHNT, CDR2 YYREEE (reference sequence). CDR3 sequence reads: CASPPDSESQMNTEAFF. The CDR3 DNA follows: TGTGCCAGCCCCCCGGACAGCGAGAGTCAAATGAACACTGAAGCTTTCTTT.

This clone came up a few times. This sequence joins TRBV7-2 and TRBJ1-2, with unresolved D. This CDR3 spans 12 amino acids. Trimming took 4 bases from V and 5 from J, leaving 8 bases between them. Germline CDR1 is SGHTA and CDR2 is FQGNSA. The CDR3 here is CASSSSFYGYTF. CDR3 nucleotides: TGTGCCAGCAGCTCCTCTTTTTATGGCTACACCTTC.

This CDR3 reads CASSVEGHTNSGANVLTF. CDR3 nucleotide sequence: TGTGCCAGCAGCGTAGAAGGACATACAAACTCTGGGGCCAACGTCCTGACTTTC. The rearrangement links TRBV9 to TRBJ2-6; maybe TRBD1 (5 bases). This CDR3 contains 18 residues. Germline CDR1 is SGDLS and CDR2 is YYNGEE. V lost 0 bases and J 0 bases, leaving 13 bases between the germline ends. The full variable domain, rest sourced from reference TRBV9 and TRBJ2-6, is DSGVTQTPKHLITATGQRVTLRCSPRSGDLSVYWYQQSLDQGLQFLIQYYNGEERAKGNILERFSAQQFPDLHSELNLSSLELGDSALYFCASSVEGHTNSGANVLTFGAGSRLTVL.

This chain joins TRBV29-1 and TRBJ1-2, with 8 bases identical to TRBD1. From germline, CDR1 is SQVTM and CDR2 ANQGSEA. V lost 6 bases and J lost 6; bases outside the gene matches: 9. The CDR3 has 13 amino acids. CDR3 region: CSVTGVVTHGYTF. CDR3 nucleotide sequence: TGCAGCGTGACAGGGGTGGTCACACATGGCTACACCTTC.

The rearrangement links TRBV30 to TRBJ1-2, with a weak D call TRBD1 (5 bases). There are 12 residues in the CDR3. Germline V lookup: CDR1 GTSNPN, CDR2 SVGIG (reference sequence). V lost 2 bases to trimming and J lost 8 bases, with 12 bases between them. Here the CDR3 DNA reads TGTGCCTGGAGTCTGGACACGGAAGGCTACACCTTC. Translating it yields CAWSLDTEGYTF.

This chain connects TRBV7-9 to TRBJ2-5, with a possible D match to TRBD1 (6 bases). The V gene's germline CDR1 is SEHNR and CDR2 FQNEAQ (reference sequence). This CDR3 comprises 13 residues. Trimming took off 3 bases at V and 5 bases at J, with 10 bases between the two ends. CDR3 DNA: TGTGCCAGCAGCTTGGGGGCGCCGGAGACCCAGTACTTC. Protein product: CASSLGAPETQYF.

The chain has TRBV19 and TRBJ2-7; 12 nucleotides line up with TRBD1. J was trimmed by 4 bases and V by 8 bases; bases with no gene match: 12. The CDR3 totals 16 residues. The germline V gene has CDR1 LNHDA and CDR2 SQIVND (reference sequence). CDR3 DNA sequence: TGTGCCAGTGGGACAGGGGGCCTCTTTTCCCCTTACGAGCAGTACTTC. This gives the protein CASGTGGLFSPYEQYF.

The rearrangement uses TRBV29-1 and TRBJ2-3; D is uncertain. Germline CDR1 and CDR2: SQVTM and ANQGSEA. V was cut by 3 bases and J by 3 bases, with 10 bases left in between. The CDR3 covers 13 residues. CDR3 sequence: CSVEYLLTDTQYF. The CDR3 DNA follows: TGCAGCGTTGAGTATCTGCTAACAGATACGCAGTATTTT.

J is TRBJ2-4 and V is TRBV6-1; TRBD1 agrees at 9 bases. The V gene's germline CDR1 is MNHNS and CDR2 SASEGT. The V segment lost 4 bases and the J segment 3 bases; nucleotides outside the gene matches: 10. The length of the CDR3 is 17 residues. For the CDR3, the DNA is TGTGCCAGCAGTGGAACAGGGGGCTCGTTGCTCAAAAACATTCAGTACTTC. As protein: CASSGTGGSLLKNIQYF.

As concerns this clone: At one end the junction does not follow the germline gene, possibly because of a read error. The rearrangement uses TRBV7-9 and TRBJ2-7, with TRBD1 matching 11 bases. The CDR3 length is 13 residues. In germline, CDR1 is SEHNR, CDR2 FQNEAQ (reference sequence). The CDR3 reads CASSLEGRGTGGF. The CDR3 bases are TGTGCCAGCAGCTTAGAGGGCCGGGGGACAGGGGGCTTC.

The chain joins TRBV10-1 to TRBJ2-3, with D maybe TRBD2 (5 bases). Germline lookup yields CDR1 WNHNN and CDR2 SYGVQD (reference sequence). CDR3 size: 13 residues. The V gene lost 3 bases and the J gene lost 2 bases, with 6 bases spanning the gap. CDR3 in amino acids: CASSELVTDTQYF. CDR3 DNA: TGCGCCAGCAGTGAACTAGTCACAGATACGCAGTATTTT.

J is TRBJ2-3 and V is TRBV5-1, with 13 bases that match TRBD2. This CDR3 spans 16 amino acids. Losses at the gene ends were 4 bases for V and 3 bases for J; bases not matched to a gene: 5. Germline CDR1 reads SGHRS; CDR2 reads YFSETQ. The CDR3 is CASSPGLAGMTDTQYF. The CDR3 nucleotides are TGCGCCAGCAGCCCGGGACTAGCGGGGATGACAGATACGCAGTATTTT.

This chain uses TRBV5-1 with TRBJ2-7, with 7 bases lining up with TRBD2. The CDR3 has 15 amino acids. V shed 2 bases, J shed 0 bases, and the junction held 5 bases outside the gene matches. Germline CDR1 and CDR2: SGHRS and YFSETQ. The CDR3 reads CASSFRGESSYEQYF. As DNA, the CDR3 is TGCGCCAGCAGCTTTCGGGGGGAAAGCTCCTACGAGCAGTACTTC.

The rearrangement joins TRBV7-6 to TRBJ1-2; D ambiguous. Trimming shortened V by 0 bases and J by 7 bases, and 18 bases separated the two germline ends. The CDR3 runs 16 residues. Germline CDR1 is SGHVS and CDR2 is FNYEAQ. CDR3 sequence (DNA): TGTGCCAGCAGCTTAGCCCCTCGGACGGGGAATTCTGGCTACACCTTC. Translation gives CASSLAPRTGNSGYTF.